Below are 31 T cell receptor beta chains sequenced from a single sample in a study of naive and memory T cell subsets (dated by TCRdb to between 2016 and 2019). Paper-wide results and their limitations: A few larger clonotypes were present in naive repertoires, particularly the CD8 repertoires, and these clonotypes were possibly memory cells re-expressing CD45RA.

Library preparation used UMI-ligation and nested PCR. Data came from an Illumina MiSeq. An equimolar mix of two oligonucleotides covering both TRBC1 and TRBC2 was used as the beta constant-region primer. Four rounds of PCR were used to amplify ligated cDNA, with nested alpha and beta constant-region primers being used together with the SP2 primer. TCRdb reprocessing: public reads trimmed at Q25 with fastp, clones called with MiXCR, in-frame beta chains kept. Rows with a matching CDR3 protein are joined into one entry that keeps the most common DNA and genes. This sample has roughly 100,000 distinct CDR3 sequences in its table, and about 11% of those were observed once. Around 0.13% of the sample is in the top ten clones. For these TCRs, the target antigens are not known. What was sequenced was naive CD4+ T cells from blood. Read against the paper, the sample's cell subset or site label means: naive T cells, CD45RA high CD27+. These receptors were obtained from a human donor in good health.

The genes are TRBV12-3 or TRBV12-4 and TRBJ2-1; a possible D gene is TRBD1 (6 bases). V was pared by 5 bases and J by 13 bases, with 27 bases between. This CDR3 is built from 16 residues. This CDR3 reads CASSLQTGEGWYGQFF. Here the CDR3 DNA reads TGTGCCAGCAGTCTACAGACAGGCGAAGGGTGGTATGGTCAGTTCTTC.

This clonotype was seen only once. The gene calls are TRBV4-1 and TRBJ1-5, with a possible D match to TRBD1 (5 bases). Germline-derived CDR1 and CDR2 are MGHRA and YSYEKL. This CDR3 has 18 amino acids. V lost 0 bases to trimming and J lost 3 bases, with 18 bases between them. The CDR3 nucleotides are TGCGCCAGCAGCCAAGATCCTAAGGTCGGGGGTACCAATCAGCCCCAGCATTTT. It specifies CASSQDPKVGGTNQPQHF.

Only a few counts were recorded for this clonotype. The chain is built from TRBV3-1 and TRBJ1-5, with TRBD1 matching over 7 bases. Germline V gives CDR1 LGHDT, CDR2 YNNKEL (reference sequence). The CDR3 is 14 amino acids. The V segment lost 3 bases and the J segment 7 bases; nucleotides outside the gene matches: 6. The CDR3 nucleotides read TGTGCCAGCAGCCACACCACAGGGGACCAGCCCCAGCATTTT. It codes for CASSHTTGDQPQHF.

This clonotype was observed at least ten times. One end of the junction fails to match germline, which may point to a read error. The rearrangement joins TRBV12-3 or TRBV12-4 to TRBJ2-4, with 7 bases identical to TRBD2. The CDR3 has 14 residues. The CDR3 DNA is TGTGCCAGCAGTCCGGCCGGGACTAAGGCATTGAGGGACTTC. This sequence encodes CASSPAGTKALRDF.

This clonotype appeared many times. The CDR3 reads CASSPGRANYGYTF. The CDR3 coding sequence is TGTGCCAGCAGTCCAGGACGGGCCAACTATGGCTACACCTTC. The genes are TRBV12-3 or TRBV12-4 and TRBJ1-2; D gene unclear. The CDR3 sequence is 14 residues long. V was pared by 5 bases and J by 2 bases, with 12 bases between.

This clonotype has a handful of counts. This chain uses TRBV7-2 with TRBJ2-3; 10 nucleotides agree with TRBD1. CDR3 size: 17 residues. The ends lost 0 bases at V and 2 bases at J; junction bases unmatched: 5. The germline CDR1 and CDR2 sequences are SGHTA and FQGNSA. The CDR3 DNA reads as TGTGCCAGCAGCTTAGCAGGGACAGGGGCAATCACAGATACGCAGTATTTT. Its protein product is CASSLAGTGAITDTQYF. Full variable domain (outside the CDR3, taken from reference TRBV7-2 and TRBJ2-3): GAGVSQSPSNKVTEKGKDVELRCDPISGHTALYWYRQSLGQGLEFLIYFQGNSAPDKSGLPSDRFSAERTGGSVSTLTIQRTQQEDSAVYLCASSLAGTGAITDTQYFGPGTRLTVL.

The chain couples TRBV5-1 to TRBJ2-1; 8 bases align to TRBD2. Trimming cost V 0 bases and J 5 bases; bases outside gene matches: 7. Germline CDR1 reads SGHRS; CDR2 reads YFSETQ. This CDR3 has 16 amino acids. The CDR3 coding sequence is TGCGCCAGCAGCTTGGATTTCCAGCGGGGGCACAATGAGCAGTTCTTC. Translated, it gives CASSLDFQRGHNEQFF.

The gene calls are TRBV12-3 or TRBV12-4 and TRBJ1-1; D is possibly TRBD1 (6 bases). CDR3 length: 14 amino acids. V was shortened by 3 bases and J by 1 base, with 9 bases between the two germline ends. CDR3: CASSLGAENTEAFF. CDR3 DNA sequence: TGTGCCAGCAGTTTGGGGGCGGAGAACACTGAAGCTTTCTTT.

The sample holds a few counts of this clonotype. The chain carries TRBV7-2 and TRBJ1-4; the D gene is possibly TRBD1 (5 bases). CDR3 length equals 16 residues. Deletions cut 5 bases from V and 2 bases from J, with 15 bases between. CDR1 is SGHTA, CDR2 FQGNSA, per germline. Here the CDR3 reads CASSKYGTATNEKLFF. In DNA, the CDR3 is TGTGCCAGCAGCAAGTACGGGACGGCTACTAATGAAAAACTGTTTTTT.

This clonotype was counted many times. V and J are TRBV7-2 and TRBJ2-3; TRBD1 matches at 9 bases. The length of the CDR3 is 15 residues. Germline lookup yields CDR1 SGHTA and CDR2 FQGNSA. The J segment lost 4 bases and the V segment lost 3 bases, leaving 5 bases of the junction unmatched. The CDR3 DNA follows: TGTGCCAGCAGCTTTGAACAGGGGGCCTCAGATACGCAGTATTTT. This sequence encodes CASSFEQGASDTQYF. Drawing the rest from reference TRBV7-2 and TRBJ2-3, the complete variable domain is GAGVSQSPSNKVTEKGKDVELRCDPISGHTALYWYRQSLGQGLEFLIYFQGNSAPDKSGLPSDRFSAERTGGSVSTLTIQRTQQEDSAVYLCASSFEQGASDTQYFGPGTRLTVL.

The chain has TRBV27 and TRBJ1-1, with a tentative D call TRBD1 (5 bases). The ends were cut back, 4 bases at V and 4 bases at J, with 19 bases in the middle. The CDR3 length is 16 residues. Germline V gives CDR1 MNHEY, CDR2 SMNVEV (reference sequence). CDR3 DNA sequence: TGTGCCAGCAGTTCACCGCCGGGACGGAGGGGCACTGAAGCTTTCTTT. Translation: CASSSPPGRRGTEAFF.

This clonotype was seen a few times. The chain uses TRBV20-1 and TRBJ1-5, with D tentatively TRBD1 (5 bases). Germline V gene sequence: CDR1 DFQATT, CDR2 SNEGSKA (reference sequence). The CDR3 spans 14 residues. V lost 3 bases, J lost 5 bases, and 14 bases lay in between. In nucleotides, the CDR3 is TGCAGTGCTAGGGACAAAAAAGGGGATCAGCCCCAGCATTTT. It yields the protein CSARDKKGDQPQHF.

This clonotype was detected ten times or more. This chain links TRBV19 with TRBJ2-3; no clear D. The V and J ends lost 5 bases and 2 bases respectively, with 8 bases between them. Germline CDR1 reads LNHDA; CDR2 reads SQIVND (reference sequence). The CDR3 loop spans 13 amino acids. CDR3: CASSAHNTDTQYF. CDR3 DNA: TGTGCCAGTAGTGCGCATAACACAGATACGCAGTATTTT.

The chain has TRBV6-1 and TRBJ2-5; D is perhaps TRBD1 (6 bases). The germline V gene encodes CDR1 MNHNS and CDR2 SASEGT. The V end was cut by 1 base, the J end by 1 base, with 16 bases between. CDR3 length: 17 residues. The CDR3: CASSEVISTGIQETQYF. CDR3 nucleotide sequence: TGTGCCAGCAGTGAAGTTATCTCGACAGGTATCCAAGAGACCCAGTACTTC.

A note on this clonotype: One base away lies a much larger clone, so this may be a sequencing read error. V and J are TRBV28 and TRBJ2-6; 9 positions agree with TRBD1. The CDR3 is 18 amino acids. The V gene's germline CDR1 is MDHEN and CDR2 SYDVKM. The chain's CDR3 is CVSSSPGQGSSGANVLTF. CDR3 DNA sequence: TGTGTCAGCAGCTCACCTGGACAGGGGAGCTCTGGGGCCAACGTCCTGACTTTC.

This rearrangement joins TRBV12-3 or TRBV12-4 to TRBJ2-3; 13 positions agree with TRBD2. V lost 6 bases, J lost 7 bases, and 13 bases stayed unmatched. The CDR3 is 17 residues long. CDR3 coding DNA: TGTGCCAGCAGGGATAGACCGGGACTAGCGGGAACACATACGCAGTATTTT. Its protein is CASRDRPGLAGTHTQYF.

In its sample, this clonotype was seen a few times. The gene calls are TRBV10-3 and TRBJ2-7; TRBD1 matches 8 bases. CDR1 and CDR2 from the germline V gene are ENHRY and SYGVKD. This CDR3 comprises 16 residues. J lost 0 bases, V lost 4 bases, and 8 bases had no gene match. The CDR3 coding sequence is TGTGCCATCAGTGGGGTCGGGACAGGCAGCTCCTACGAGCAGTACTTC. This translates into CAISGVGTGSSYEQYF.

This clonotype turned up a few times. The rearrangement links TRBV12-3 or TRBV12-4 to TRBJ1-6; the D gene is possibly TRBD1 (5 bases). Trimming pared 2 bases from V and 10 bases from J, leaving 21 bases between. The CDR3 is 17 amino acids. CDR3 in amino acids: CASSLFGQSIGGSPLHF. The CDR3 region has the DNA TGTGCCAGCAGTTTATTTGGCCAAAGTATCGGGGGGTCACCCCTCCACTTT.

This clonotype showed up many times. In DNA, the CDR3 is TGCAGTGCCGCTAATATAGCCAAAAACATTCAGTACTTC. This gives the protein CSAANIAKNIQYF. The rearrangement joins TRBV20-1 to TRBJ2-4; no clear D. This CDR3 has 13 amino acids. Germline V gene data show CDR1 as DFQATT and CDR2 as SNEGSKA (reference sequence). V shed 6 bases and J shed 0 bases, with 9 bases lying between them.

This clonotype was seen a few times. The CDR3 DNA follows: TGTGCCAGCAGCTCCCTGATACGCTACTCCTACGAGCAGTACTTC. It yields the protein CASSSLIRYSYEQYF. V is TRBV6-2 or TRBV6-3 and J is TRBJ2-7; unclear D gene. V was clipped by 6 bases and J by 0 bases, with 15 bases between them. The CDR3 has 15 amino acids. Germline V gene data show CDR1 as MNHEY and CDR2 as SVGEGT.

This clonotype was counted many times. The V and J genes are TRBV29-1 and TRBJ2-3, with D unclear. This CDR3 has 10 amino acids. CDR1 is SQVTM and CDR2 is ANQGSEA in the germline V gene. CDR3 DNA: TGCAGTGGTGGTGATAATACGCAGTATTTT. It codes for CSGGDNTQYF.

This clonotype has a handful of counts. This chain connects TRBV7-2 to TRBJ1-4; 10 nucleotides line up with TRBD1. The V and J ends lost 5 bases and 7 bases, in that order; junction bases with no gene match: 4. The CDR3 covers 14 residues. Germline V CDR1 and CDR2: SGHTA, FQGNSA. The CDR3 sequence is CASSPTGGFEKLFF. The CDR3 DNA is TGTGCCAGCAGCCCGACAGGGGGCTTTGAAAAACTGTTTTTT.

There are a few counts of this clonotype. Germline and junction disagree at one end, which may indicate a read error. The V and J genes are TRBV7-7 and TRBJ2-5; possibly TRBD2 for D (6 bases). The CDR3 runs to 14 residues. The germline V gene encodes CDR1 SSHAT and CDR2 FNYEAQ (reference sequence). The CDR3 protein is CASSASGEGETQYF. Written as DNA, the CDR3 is TGTGCTAGCAGCGCATCGGGAGAGGGAGAGACCCAGTACTTC.

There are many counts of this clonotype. The CDR3 nucleotides read TGTGCCAGCTCACCTTTCTCCAGCCCGGCCCGAGATACGCAGTATTTT. Protein sequence: CASSPFSSPARDTQYF. The genes are TRBV18 and TRBJ2-3; D is undetermined. Trimming left V 3 bases short and J 5 bases short, with 18 bases between. The CDR3 extends over 16 amino acids. Germline V CDR1 and CDR2: KGHSH, LQKENI.

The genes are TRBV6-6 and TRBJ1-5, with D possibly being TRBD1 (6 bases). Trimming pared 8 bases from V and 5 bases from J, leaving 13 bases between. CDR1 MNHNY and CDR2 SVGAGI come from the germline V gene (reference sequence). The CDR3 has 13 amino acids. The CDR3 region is CASSQGIYQPQHF. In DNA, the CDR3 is TGTGCCAGCTCACAGGGAATCTATCAGCCCCAGCATTTT.

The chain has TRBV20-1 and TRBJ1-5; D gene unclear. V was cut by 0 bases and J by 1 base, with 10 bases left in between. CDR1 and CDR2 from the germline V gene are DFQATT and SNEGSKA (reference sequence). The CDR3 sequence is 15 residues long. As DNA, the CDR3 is TGCAGTGCTAGAGATTCCGGAACGAGCAATCAGCCCCAGCATTTT. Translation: CSARDSGTSNQPQHF.

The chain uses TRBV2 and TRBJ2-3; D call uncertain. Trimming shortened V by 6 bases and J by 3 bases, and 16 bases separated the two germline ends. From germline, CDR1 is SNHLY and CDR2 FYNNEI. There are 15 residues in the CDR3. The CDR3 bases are TGTGCCAGCAGCCTCACCGGAATAGGGACAGATACGCAGTATTTT. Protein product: CASSLTGIGTDTQYF.

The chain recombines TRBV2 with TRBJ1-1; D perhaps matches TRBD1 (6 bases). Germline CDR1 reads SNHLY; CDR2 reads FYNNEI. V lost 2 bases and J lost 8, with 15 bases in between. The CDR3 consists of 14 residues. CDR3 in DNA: TGTGCCAGCAGTGAAAGGGCAGGGGAGGGGGAAGCTTTCTTT. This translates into CASSERAGEGEAFF. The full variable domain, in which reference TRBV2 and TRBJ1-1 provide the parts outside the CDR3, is EPEVTQTPSHQVTQMGQEVILRCVPISNHLYFYWYRQILGQKVEFLVSFYNNEISEKSEIFDDQFSVERPDGSNFTLKIRSTKLEDSAMYFCASSERAGEGEAFFGQGTRLTVV.

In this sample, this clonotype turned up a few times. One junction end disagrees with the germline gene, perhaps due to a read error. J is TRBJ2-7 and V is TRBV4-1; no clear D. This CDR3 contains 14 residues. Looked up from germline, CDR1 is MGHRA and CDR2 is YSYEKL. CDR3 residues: CASSQDPYSSEQYF. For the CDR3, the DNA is TGCGCCAGCAGCCAAGATCCATACTCCTCCGAGCAGTACTTC.

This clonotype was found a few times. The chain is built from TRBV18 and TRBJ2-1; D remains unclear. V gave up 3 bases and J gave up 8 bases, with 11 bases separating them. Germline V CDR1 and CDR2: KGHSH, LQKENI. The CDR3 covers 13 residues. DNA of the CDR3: TGTGCCAGCTCACCCGGTTTGGGCTATGAGCAGTTCTTC. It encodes CASSPGLGYEQFF.

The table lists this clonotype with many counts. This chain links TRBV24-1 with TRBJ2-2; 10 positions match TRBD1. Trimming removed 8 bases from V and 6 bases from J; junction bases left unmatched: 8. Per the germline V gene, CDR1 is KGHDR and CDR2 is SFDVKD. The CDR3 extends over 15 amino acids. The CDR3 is CATTGRDRGAGELFF. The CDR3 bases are TGTGCCACCACTGGACGGGACAGGGGCGCCGGGGAGCTGTTTTTT.